Listed here are 15 T cell receptor beta chains from one sample, sequenced in a study of Ad26.COV2.S vaccination and SARS-CoV-2 variants. Sequencing was performed with immunoSEQ multiplex PCR; in TCRdb, only in-frame clones are kept and a portion is missing. This sample has roughly 350,000 clones, with about nine tenths found just once. Treatment specified: some 20 received Ad26.COV2.S at low or high dose, single or two shots; several received placebo; per-sample allocation not given. Sampling took place 63 days after the first vaccine or placebo injection. The starting material was peripheral blood, obtained in a trial of Ad26.COV2.S vaccine versus placebo. These receptor sequences come from a person aged 18-60 years who received the Ad26.COV2.S COVID-19 vaccine or a placebo.

The rearrangement uses TRBV19 and TRBJ1-5; TRBD1 matches at 9 bases. The CDR3 extends over 15 amino acids. The trim removed 10 bases at V and 5 bases at J, leaving 12 bases unmatched. Germline lookup yields CDR1 LNHDA and CDR2 SQIVND (reference sequence). The CDR3 reads CATSLPGQGYQPQHF. DNA of the CDR3: TGTGCCACCTCATTACCGGGACAGGGCTATCAGCCCCAGCATTTT.

This chain links TRBV18 with TRBJ2-1; TRBD2 matches at 8 bases. Trimming cost V 3 bases and J 8 bases; bases outside gene matches: 6. CDR3 size: 14 residues. CDR1 is KGHSH and CDR2 is LQKENI in the germline V gene. DNA for the CDR3: TGTGCCAGCTCACCCGGGACTAGAGGCTATGAGCAGTTCTTC. Protein: CASSPGTRGYEQFF.

The sample holds a few counts of this clone. The chain carries TRBV4-1 and TRBJ1-5; no firm D call. The CDR3 is 16 residues long. V lost 4 bases, J lost 4 bases, and 17 bases lay in between. Germline loops: CDR1 MGHRA, CDR2 YSYEKL. Written as DNA, the CDR3 is TGCGCCAGCAGCCTCTGGGCCGGGGAGGGAAATCAGCCCCAGCATTTT. Translating gives CASSLWAGEGNQPQHF.

This clone has a single count. This rearrangement joins TRBV30 to TRBJ1-2, with TRBD1 matching 8 bases. Germline V gives CDR1 GTSNPN, CDR2 SVGIG (reference sequence). V trimming: 7 bases; J trimming: 3 bases; junction bases outside the gene matches: 4. The CDR3 covers 12 residues. CDR3 loop: CAYYRGDYGYTF. Here the CDR3 DNA reads TGTGCCTACTACAGGGGGGACTATGGCTACACCTTC.

The chain recombines TRBV5-1 with TRBJ1-1; maybe TRBD1 (5 bases). This CDR3 is built from 12 residues. Trimming took off 4 bases at V and 6 bases at J, with 10 bases between the two ends. The germline gives CDR1 SGHRS, CDR2 YFSETQ. CDR3 coding DNA: TGCGCCAGCAGCCCGGGGGAGCCTGAAGCTTTCTTT. As protein: CASSPGEPEAFF.

This clone appeared a few times. The chain combines TRBV5-5 with TRBJ1-2, with 9 bases matching TRBD1. This CDR3 is built from 14 residues. The germline V gene has CDR1 SGHKS and CDR2 YYEKEE (reference sequence). V trimming: 4 bases; J trimming: 5 bases; junction bases outside the gene matches: 6. As DNA, the CDR3 is TGTGCCAGCAGCCAGGGACAGGGTGGGTATGGCTACACCTTC. Translated: CASSQGQGGYGYTF.

The chain joins TRBV6-2 or TRBV6-3 to TRBJ1-6; tentative D call: TRBD1 (5 bases). Germline lookup yields CDR1 MNHEY and CDR2 SVGEGT. V lost 0 bases and J 8 bases, leaving 11 bases between the germline ends. The CDR3 extends over 15 amino acids. As DNA, the CDR3 is TGTGCCAGCAGTTACTCGGGAGGGACGGATTCACCCCTCCACTTT. It codes for CASSYSGGTDSPLHF.

This rearrangement joins TRBV5-1 to TRBJ1-2; TRBD1 matches at 12 bases. The germline V gene encodes CDR1 SGHRS and CDR2 YFSETQ. V shed 4 bases and J 5 bases; nucleotides not matched to a gene: 9. CDR3 length: 16 amino acids. CDR3 DNA sequence: TGCGCCAGCAGCCCGGGACAGGGGGCGCTTGGGTATGGCTACACCTTC. It codes for CASSPGQGALGYGYTF.

The chain is built from TRBV6-5 and TRBJ1-5; D call uncertain. The CDR3 is 13 amino acids. Per germline, CDR1 MNHEY and CDR2 SVGAGI. The ends were cut back, 0 bases at V and 1 base at J, with 1 base in the middle. CDR3 in amino acids: CASSYSSNQPQHF. DNA of the CDR3: TGTGCCAGCAGTTACTCAAGCAATCAGCCCCAGCATTTT.

This chain uses TRBV15 with TRBJ2-3; TRBD2 matches 9 bases. Germline V gene sequence: CDR1 LNHNV, CDR2 YYDKDF (reference sequence). This CDR3 is built from 16 residues. J was trimmed by 5 bases and V by 0 bases; bases with no gene match: 6. CDR3 nucleotides: TGTGCCACCAGCAGAGATCTGGCGGGGGGGATAGATACGCAGTATTTT. Protein sequence: CATSRDLAGGIDTQYF.

The V gene is TRBV9, the J gene TRBJ2-1; 10 bases align to TRBD2. V gave up 1 base and J gave up 6 bases; unmatched junction bases: 4. Germline CDR1 is SGDLS and CDR2 is YYNGEE. This CDR3 region has 15 residues. This chain's CDR3 is CASSVSGGAANEQFF. The CDR3, as DNA: TGTGCCAGCAGCGTAAGCGGGGGGGCTGCCAATGAGCAGTTCTTC.

The chain is built from TRBV7-9 and TRBJ2-7, with D unresolved. The V end was cut by 5 bases, the J end by 7 bases, with 12 bases between. Per the germline V gene, CDR1 is SEHNR and CDR2 is FQNEAQ (reference sequence). The CDR3 runs 12 residues. CDR3 protein: CASSPPRGEQYF. The CDR3 nucleotides read TGTGCCAGCAGCCCGCCCCGTGGGGAGCAGTACTTC.

As DNA, the CDR3 is TGCGCCAGCACGTTGAAGGAGACCCAGTACTTC. This gives the protein CASTLKETQYF. The chain employs TRBV5-1 and TRBJ2-5; D gene uncertain. This CDR3 contains 11 residues. Between the trimmed V and J ends, which lost 6 bases and 5 bases, there was a span of 8 bases. CDR1 is SGHRS and CDR2 is YFSETQ in the germline V gene.

J is TRBJ2-1 and V is TRBV30; D gene ambiguous. This CDR3 region has 13 residues. Germline V gene sequence: CDR1 GTSNPN, CDR2 SVGIG (reference sequence). The V gene lost 1 base and the J gene lost 7 bases, with 11 bases spanning the gap. CDR3 sequence (DNA): TGTGCCTGGAGTGGGCTAGTATGGAATGAGCAGTTCTTC. Amino acid sequence: CAWSGLVWNEQFF.

The CDR3 is CASSLGSGELFF. DNA of the CDR3: TGTGCCAGCAGCTTGGGGTCGGGGGAGCTGTTTTTT. The chain is built from TRBV7-3 and TRBJ2-2; D call uncertain. The CDR3 runs 12 residues. V was pared by 3 bases and J by 8 bases, with 7 bases between. Per the germline V gene, CDR1 is SGHTA and CDR2 is FQGTGA.